Below are 12 T cell receptor beta chains sequenced from a single sample in a study of T-cell memory formation after mild COVID-19. TCRdb itself ran the 5' RACE reads through MiXCR, one entry per CDR3 protein. The sample contains about 350,000 distinct CDR3 sequences, 25% to 30% of which appear only once. Specimen: PBMCs or a T cell subset sorted from them (not recorded which). Source of these receptors: an adult woman who had mild COVID-19 (a few samples of this study predate the infection). Cell type and time point are not known.

The chain recombines TRBV4-1 with TRBJ1-5; D might be TRBD1 (5 bases). The ends were cut back, 1 base at V and 7 bases at J, with 14 bases in the middle. The CDR3 runs 15 residues. The germline V gene has CDR1 MGHRA and CDR2 YSYEKL. The CDR3 region has the DNA TGCGCCAGCAGCCAAGTTGGGGGATCCAGGCAGCCCCAGCATTTT. The encoded protein is CASSQVGGSRQPQHF.

V gene TRBV7-9 combines with J gene TRBJ2-1; D is unresolved. The germline CDR1 and CDR2 sequences are SEHNR and FQNEAQ (reference sequence). The CDR3 is 16 amino acids. The ends were cut back, 5 bases at V and 0 bases at J, with 14 bases in the middle. The CDR3 is CASSPSSASSYNEQFF. CDR3 in DNA: TGTGCCAGCAGCCCCTCAAGCGCAAGCTCCTACAATGAGCAGTTCTTC.

This clonotype was seen at least ten times. The gene calls are TRBV7-9 and TRBJ2-7; 7 positions agree with TRBD2. J lost 4 bases, V lost 5 bases, and 8 bases had no gene match. The CDR3 sequence is 14 residues long. Per the germline V gene, CDR1 is SEHNR and CDR2 is FQNEAQ (reference sequence). The CDR3 DNA reads TGTGCCAGCAGCCGCGGGACTAATCGGTACGAGCAGTACTTC. Its protein is CASSRGTNRYEQYF.

The chain recombines TRBV12-3 or TRBV12-4 with TRBJ2-3; D call uncertain. Trimming stripped 5 bases from V and 2 bases from J, with 14 bases between. The CDR3 is 15 amino acids. CDR3 in amino acids: CASSQRKGLTDTQYF. CDR3 nucleotides: TGTGCCAGCAGTCAAAGGAAAGGCCTCACAGATACGCAGTATTTT.

The chain uses TRBV6-1 and TRBJ2-5, with 11 bases lining up with TRBD2. There are 16 residues in the CDR3. V shed 4 bases, J shed 4 bases, and the junction held 8 bases outside the gene matches. In germline, CDR1 is MNHNS, CDR2 SASEGT. The CDR3 nucleotides read TGTGCCAGCAGTGGACTACTAGCGGGAGAGGGAGAGACCCAGTACTTC. Translated: CASSGLLAGEGETQYF.

This clonotype showed up just a few times. The chain has TRBV7-2 and TRBJ1-5; D remains unclear. Germline CDR1 SGHTA, CDR2 FQGNSA. The CDR3 has 13 residues. V was pared by 3 bases and J by 6 bases, with 9 bases between. The CDR3 nucleotides read TGTGCCAGCAGCTTCAACCGGGGTCAGCCCCAGCATTTT. Its translation: CASSFNRGQPQHF. The variable domain in full, with the rest retrieved from reference TRBV7-2 and TRBJ1-5, is GAGVSQSPSNKVTEKGKDVELRCDPISGHTALYWYRQSLGQGLEFLIYFQGNSAPDKSGLPSDRFSAERTGGSVSTLTIQRTQQEDSAVYLCASSFNRGQPQHFGDGTRLSIL.

The chain joins TRBV20-1 to TRBJ2-2; maybe TRBD1 (6 bases). Trimming stripped 2 bases from V and 7 bases from J, with 14 bases between. Germline CDR1 DFQATT, CDR2 SNEGSKA (reference sequence). This CDR3 spans 14 amino acids. The CDR3 DNA reads as TGCAGTGCTAGACGGACAGTATACAGCGGGGAGCTGTTTTTT. This codes for CSARRTVYSGELFF.

V gene TRBV29-1 combines with J gene TRBJ2-1; D might be TRBD2 (6 bases). This CDR3 spans 11 amino acids. Germline V gives CDR1 SQVTM, CDR2 ANQGSEA. V was cut by 5 bases and J by 8 bases, with 10 bases left in between. CDR3 loop: CSVRTTDEQFF. The CDR3 DNA is TGCAGCGTTCGGACTACCGATGAGCAGTTCTTC.

In this sample, this clonotype turned up a few times. V gene TRBV18 combines with J gene TRBJ1-1; D is possibly TRBD1 (5 bases). The CDR3 is 15 residues long. Germline CDR1 and CDR2: KGHSH and LQKENI. The V end lost 2 bases, the J end lost 5 bases, and 15 bases lay between the germline ends. CDR3 in amino acids: CASSPLSLRGTEAFF. Written as DNA, the CDR3 is TGTGCCAGCTCACCATTGTCTCTAAGGGGAACTGAAGCTTTCTTT.

This clonotype was observed a handful of times. The chain joins TRBV20-1 to TRBJ1-5, with D hard to call. Germline CDR1 DFQATT, CDR2 SNEGSKA (reference sequence). The CDR3 is 13 amino acids. V shed 5 bases and J shed 0 bases, with 8 bases lying between them. The CDR3 nucleotides are TGCAGTGCTCGGCGGGGTAGCAATCAGCCCCAGCATTTT. Amino acids: CSARRGSNQPQHF.

The gene calls are TRBV5-1 and TRBJ2-1; weak D call: TRBD2 (6 bases). This CDR3 has 15 residues. The germline V gene encodes CDR1 SGHRS and CDR2 YFSETQ. Trimming pared 0 bases from V and 3 bases from J, leaving 10 bases between. The DNA of the CDR3 is TGCGCCAGCAGCTTGGTAGCGGCTTACTACAATGAGCAGTTCTTC. Amino acid sequence: CASSLVAAYYNEQFF.

In nucleotides, the CDR3 is TGTGCCAGCAGCGGGGGGAATTCACCCCTCCACTTT. As protein: CASSGGNSPLHF. This rearrangement joins TRBV12-3 or TRBV12-4 to TRBJ1-6; perhaps TRBD1 as D (5 bases). The CDR3 spans 12 residues. V was shortened by 6 bases and J by 7 bases, with 7 bases between the two germline ends.